This T cell receptor beta chain was recovered during a study of cytomegalovirus exposure and HLA in healthy donors. The study's findings and limits: The records held CMV serostatus as the only immune exposure information.

The trim removed 3 bases at V and 4 bases at J, leaving 10 bases unmatched. The germline gives CDR1 MNHNS, CDR2 SASEGT. CDR3 size: 18 residues. Primers included in the PCR were 60 Vbeta and 13 Jbeta primers. Here immunoSEQ multiplex PCR was the method, and the copy in TCRdb shows in-frame clones only, minus some. The data contain tens of thousands of clones, 75% of them singletons. As to this clone: The antigen is not known.

The chain uses TRBV6-1 and TRBJ2-6, with 9 bases lining up with TRBD1. The origin of this receptor is a man between 40 and 49 years old in good health and CMV-seronegative. Sequencing input: PBMCs. CDR3 loop: CASSDRTGAMYGANVLTF. The CDR3 region has the DNA TGTGCCAGCAGTGACCGGACAGGGGCCATGTACGGGGCCAACGTCCTGACTTTC.